This T cell receptor (beta chain) was sequenced for a study of blood T cell repertoires in COVID-19. Study details: Sample material is recorded as cDNA or gDNA derived from T cells, B-cell-depleted T cells, or PBMCs.

Germline CDR1 is SGHTS and CDR2 is YDEGEE. With V trimmed by 3 bases and J by 6 bases, 5 bases remained unmatched. The CDR3 is made up of 14 amino acids. Authors' analysis steps: Researchers report that nucleated cell counts were estimated from reference gene primer amplification. The table came from immunoSEQ multiplex PCR; TCRdb's copy has only in-frame clones and leaves some out. That table is the source of V, J and clone size, and D and trimming were worked out from the DNA. This table holds about 130,000 clones, roughly four fifths found once. The sequencing input was peripheral blood. This TCR was sampled from a woman aged 45-65 years with acute or convalescent COVID-19. V gene TRBV5-8 combines with J gene TRBJ2-5; 10 bases map to TRBD1. In DNA, the CDR3 is TGTGCCAGCAGCTACCGGGACAGGGGCCAGACCCAGTACTTC. This translates into CASSYRDRGQTQYF.